The clone carrying this T cell receptor (beta chain) was detected only a few times. The sample is drawn from a study of T cells in Graves' hyperthyroidism and ophthalmopathy. Across the study: Any treatment followed the collection of peripheral blood at initial diagnosis.

The cohort's ophthalmopathy patients, a group with duration under 3 months, had a Clinical Activity Score of at least 3 and a NOSPECS grade of at least 4. V gave up 6 bases and J gave up 3 bases, with 20 bases separating them. This CDR3 is built from 16 residues. The germline gives CDR1 LNHDA, CDR2 SQIVND (reference sequence). RNA transcripts yielded amplified TCR beta CDR3 regions. When the TCR CDR3 underwent first-round RT-PCR, the HTBI primer set was used. TCRdb ran MiXCR on the multiplex PCR reads and lists one entry per CDR3 protein. The profile shows around 250,000 distinct CDR3 sequences, around 17% of them singletons.

V gene TRBV19 combines with J gene TRBJ2-5, with TRBD2 as a possible D gene (6 bases). The TCR was taken from a woman under 30 with Graves' ophthalmopathy. Source material: blood. For the CDR3, the DNA is TGTGCCAGTAGCAGCGGGCGCACCGGGACGGAAGAGACCCAGTACTTC. Translated, it gives CASSSGRTGTEETQYF.